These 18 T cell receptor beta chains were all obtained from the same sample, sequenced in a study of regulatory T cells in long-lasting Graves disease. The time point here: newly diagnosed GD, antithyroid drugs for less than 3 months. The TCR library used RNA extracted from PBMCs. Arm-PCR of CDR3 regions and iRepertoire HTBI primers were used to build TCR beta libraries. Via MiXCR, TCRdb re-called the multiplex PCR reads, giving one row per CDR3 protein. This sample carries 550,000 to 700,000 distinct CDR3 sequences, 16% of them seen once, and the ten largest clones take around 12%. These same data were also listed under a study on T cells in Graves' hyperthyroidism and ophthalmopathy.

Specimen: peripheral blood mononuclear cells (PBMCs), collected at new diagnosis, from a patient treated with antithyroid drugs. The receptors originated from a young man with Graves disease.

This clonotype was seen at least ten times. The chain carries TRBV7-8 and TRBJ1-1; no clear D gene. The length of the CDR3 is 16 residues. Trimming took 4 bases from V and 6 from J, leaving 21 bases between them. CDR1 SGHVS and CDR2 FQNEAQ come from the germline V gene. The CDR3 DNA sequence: TGTGCCAGCAGCTCAAAAGTGTCCGGGGTGGTGGCTGAAGCTTTCTTT. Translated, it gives CASSSKVSGVVAEAFF.

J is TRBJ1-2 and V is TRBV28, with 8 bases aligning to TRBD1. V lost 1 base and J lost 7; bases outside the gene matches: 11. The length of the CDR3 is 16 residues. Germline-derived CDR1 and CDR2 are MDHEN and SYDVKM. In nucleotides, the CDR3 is TGTGCCAGCAGTTTATATCCGGACAGGGAGGTTGGTGGCTACACCTTC. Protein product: CASSLYPDREVGGYTF.

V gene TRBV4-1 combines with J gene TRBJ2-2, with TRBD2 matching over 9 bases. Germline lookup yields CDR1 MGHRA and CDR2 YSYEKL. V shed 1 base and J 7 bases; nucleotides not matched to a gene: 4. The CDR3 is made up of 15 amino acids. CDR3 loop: CASSQVASGVGELFF. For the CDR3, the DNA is TGCGCCAGCAGCCAAGTTGCTAGCGGGGTCGGGGAGCTGTTTTTT.

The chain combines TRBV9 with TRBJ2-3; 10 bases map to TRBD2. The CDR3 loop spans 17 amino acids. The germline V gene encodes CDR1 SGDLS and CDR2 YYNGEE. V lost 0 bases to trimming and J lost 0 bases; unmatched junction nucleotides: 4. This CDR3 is CASSVDSSGSSTDTQYF. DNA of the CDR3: TGTGCCAGCAGCGTAGATTCTAGCGGGAGCAGCACAGATACGCAGTATTTT.

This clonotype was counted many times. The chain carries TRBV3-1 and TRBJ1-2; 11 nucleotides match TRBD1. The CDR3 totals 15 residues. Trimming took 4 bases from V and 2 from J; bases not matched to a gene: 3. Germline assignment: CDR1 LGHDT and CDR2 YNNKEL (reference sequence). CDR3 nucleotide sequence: TGTGCCAGCAGCCGCGGACAGGGGGCGAACTATGGCTACACCTTC. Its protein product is CASSRGQGANYGYTF.

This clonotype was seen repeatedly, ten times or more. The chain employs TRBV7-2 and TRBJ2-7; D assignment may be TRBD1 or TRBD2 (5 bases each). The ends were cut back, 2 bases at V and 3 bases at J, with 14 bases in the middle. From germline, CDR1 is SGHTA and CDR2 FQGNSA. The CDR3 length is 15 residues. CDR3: CASSLIGTQDYEQYF. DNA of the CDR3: TGTGCCAGCAGCTTAATCGGGACGCAGGACTACGAGCAGTACTTC.

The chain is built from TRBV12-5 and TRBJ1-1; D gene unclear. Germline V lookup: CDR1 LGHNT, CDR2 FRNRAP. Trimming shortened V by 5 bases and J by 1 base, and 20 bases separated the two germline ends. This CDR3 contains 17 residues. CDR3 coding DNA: TGTGCTAGTGGTAGACGGACGGTCGCTCGTGGGAACACTGAAGCTTTCTTT. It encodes CASGRRTVARGNTEAFF. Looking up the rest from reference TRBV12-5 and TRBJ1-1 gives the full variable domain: DARVTQTPRHKVTEMGQEVTMRCQPILGHNTVFWYRQTMMQGLELLAYFRNRAPLDDSGMPKDRFSAEMPDATLATLKIQPSEPRDSAVYFCASGRRTVARGNTEAFFGQGTRLTVV.

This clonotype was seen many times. CDR3 region: CASSFRAMSSYNEQFF. DNA for the CDR3: TGTGCCAGCAGTTTTAGGGCAATGAGCTCCTACAATGAGCAGTTCTTC. The rearrangement links TRBV28 to TRBJ2-1, with no clear D. The CDR3 is made up of 16 amino acids. Trimming cost V 3 bases and J 0 bases, with 12 bases left between them. Germline V CDR1 and CDR2: MDHEN, SYDVKM.

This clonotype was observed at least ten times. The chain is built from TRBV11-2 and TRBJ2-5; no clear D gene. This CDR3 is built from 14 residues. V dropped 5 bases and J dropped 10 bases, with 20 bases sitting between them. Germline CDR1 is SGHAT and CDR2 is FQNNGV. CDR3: CASSTLSDPRDQYF. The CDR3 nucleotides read TGTGCCAGCAGCACGCTCTCGGACCCTCGAGACCAGTACTTC.

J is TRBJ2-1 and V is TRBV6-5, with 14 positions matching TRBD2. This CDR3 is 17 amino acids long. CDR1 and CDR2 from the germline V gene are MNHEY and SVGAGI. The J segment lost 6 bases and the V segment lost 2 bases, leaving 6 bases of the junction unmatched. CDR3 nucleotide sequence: TGTGCCAGCAGTTACGGATTGGGGACTAGCGGGAGCAATGAGCAGTTCTTC. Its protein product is CASSYGLGTSGSNEQFF.

CDR3 protein: CASSFNSPLHF. The CDR3 nucleotides read TGTGCCAGCAGCTTCAATTCACCCCTCCACTTT. The gene calls are TRBV7-2 and TRBJ1-6; D remains unclear. Trimming removed 3 bases at V and 7 bases at J, with 1 base between. This CDR3 contains 11 residues. Germline V gene data show CDR1 as SGHTA and CDR2 as FQGNSA.

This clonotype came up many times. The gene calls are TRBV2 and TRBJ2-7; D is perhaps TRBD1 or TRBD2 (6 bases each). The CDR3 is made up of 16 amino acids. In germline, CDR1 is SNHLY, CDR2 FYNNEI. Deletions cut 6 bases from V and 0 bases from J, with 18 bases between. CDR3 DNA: TGTGCCAGCAGGGGGGCCGGGAGTAGGGGCTCCTACGAGCAGTACTTC. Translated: CASRGAGSRGSYEQYF. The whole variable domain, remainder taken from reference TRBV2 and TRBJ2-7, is EPEVTQTPSHQVTQMGQEVILRCVPISNHLYFYWYRQILGQKVEFLVSFYNNEISEKSEIFDDQFSVERPDGSNFTLKIRSTKLEDSAMYFCASRGAGSRGSYEQYFGPGTRLTVT.

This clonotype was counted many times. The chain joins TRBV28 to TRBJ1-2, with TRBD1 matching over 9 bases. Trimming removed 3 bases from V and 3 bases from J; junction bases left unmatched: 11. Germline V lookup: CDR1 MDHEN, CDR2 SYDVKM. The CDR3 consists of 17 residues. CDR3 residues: CASSLTGQGIKDYGYTF. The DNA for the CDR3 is TGTGCCAGCAGTTTGACGGGACAGGGAATCAAGGACTATGGCTACACCTTC.

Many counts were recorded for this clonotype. The CDR3 DNA reads TGTGCCAGCTCACAACTAAGAGACACTGAAGCTTTCTTT. Encoded protein: CASSQLRDTEAFF. The gene calls are TRBV18 and TRBJ1-1; the D is unclear. V shed 4 bases and J shed 3 bases, with 9 bases lying between them. The germline gives CDR1 KGHSH, CDR2 LQKENI. The CDR3 extends over 13 amino acids. The full variable domain, rest sourced from reference TRBV18 and TRBJ1-1, is NAGVMQNPRHLVRRRGQEARLRCSPMKGHSHVYWYRQLPEEGLKFMVYLQKENIIDESGMPKERFSAEFPKEGPSILRIQQVVRGDSAAYFCASSQLRDTEAFFGQGTRLTVV.

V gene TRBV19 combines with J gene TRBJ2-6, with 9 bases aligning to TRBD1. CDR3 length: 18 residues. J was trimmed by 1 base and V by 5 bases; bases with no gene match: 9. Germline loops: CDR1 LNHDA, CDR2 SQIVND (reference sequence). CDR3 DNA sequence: TGTGCCAGTAGTGCGACCGGGACAGGGACTTCTGGGGCCAACGTCCTGACTTTC. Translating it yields CASSATGTGTSGANVLTF.

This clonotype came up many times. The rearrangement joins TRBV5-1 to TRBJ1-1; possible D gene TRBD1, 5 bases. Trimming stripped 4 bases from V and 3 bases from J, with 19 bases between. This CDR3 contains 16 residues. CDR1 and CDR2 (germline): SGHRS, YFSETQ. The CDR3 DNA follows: TGCGCCAGCAGCCCGGCCGGGGGATCTTCGTACACTGAAGCTTTCTTT. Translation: CASSPAGGSSYTEAFF. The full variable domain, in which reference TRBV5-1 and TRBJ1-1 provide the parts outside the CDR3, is KAGVTQTPRYLIKTRGQQVTLSCSPISGHRSVSWYQQTPGQGLQFLFEYFSETQRNKGNFPGRFSGRQFSNSRSEMNVSTLELGDSALYLCASSPAGGSSYTEAFFGQGTRLTVV.

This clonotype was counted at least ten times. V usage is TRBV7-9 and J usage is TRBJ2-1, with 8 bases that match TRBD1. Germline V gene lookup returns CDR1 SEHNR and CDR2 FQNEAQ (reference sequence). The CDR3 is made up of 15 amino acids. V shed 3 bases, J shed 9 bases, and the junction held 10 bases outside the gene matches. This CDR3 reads CASSFVAGGEGEQFF. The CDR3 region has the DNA TGTGCCAGCAGCTTTGTGGCAGGGGGCGAGGGTGAGCAGTTCTTC.

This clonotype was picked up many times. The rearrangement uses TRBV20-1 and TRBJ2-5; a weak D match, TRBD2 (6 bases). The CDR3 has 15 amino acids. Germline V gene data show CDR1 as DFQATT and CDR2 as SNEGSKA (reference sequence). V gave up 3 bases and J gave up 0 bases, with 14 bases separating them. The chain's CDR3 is CSASLLTSYQETQYF. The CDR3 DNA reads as TGCAGTGCTAGCCTACTAACTAGCTACCAAGAGACCCAGTACTTC.